A few counts support the clone carrying this TCR beta chain. This sample is part of a study of cytomegalovirus exposure and HLA in healthy donors. PCR was performed using 60 Vbeta and 13 Jbeta primers. Using immunoSEQ multiplex PCR, the repertoire was profiled, and TCRdb retains in-frame clones only, with some absent. The sample holds about 130,000 clones, approximately 82% seen once. Between the trimmed V and J ends, which lost 4 bases and 7 bases, there was a span of 5 bases. The CDR3 sequence is 11 residues long. CDR1 and CDR2 (germline): MNHEY, SMNVEV (reference sequence). Sequenced: PBMCs. The TCR originated in a man aged 50 to 59 in good health and CMV-seronegative. The genes are TRBV27 and TRBJ2-1; maybe TRBD2 (5 bases). The CDR3 nucleotides read TGTGCCAGCAGTTCGGGGAATGAGCAGTTCTTC. Its protein product is CASSSGNEQFF.